Below are 17 T cell receptor beta chains sequenced from a single sample in a study of cytomegalovirus exposure and HLA in healthy donors. PCR used 60 Vbeta primers and 13 Jbeta primers. Clones were sequenced by immunoSEQ multiplex PCR, and TCRdb holds only the in-frame ones, with some missing. The sample shows 55,000 to 80,000 clones, roughly four fifths of them seen only once. The sequenced sample was PBMCs. These receptors were taken from a woman between 25 and 40 years old in good health and CMV-seropositive.

This rearrangement joins TRBV15 to TRBJ2-1; TRBD1 agrees at 7 bases. CDR3 size: 16 residues. V trimming: 1 base; J trimming: 7 bases; junction bases outside the gene matches: 10. CDR1 and CDR2 from the germline V gene are LNHNV and YYDKDF (reference sequence). The CDR3: CATSRVKGGPRNEQFF. CDR3 coding DNA: TGTGCCACCAGCAGAGTTAAAGGGGGCCCTCGAAATGAGCAGTTCTTC.

The chain recombines TRBV9 with TRBJ2-1; D is perhaps TRBD2 (5 bases). Germline V gene data show CDR1 as SGDLS and CDR2 as YYNGEE. The CDR3 extends over 14 amino acids. Trimming left V 4 bases short and J 8 bases short, with 16 bases between. In DNA, the CDR3 is TGTGCCAGCAGCTTACCCCGGGAAGGCGATGAGCAGTTCTTC. This translates into CASSLPREGDEQFF.

The V gene is TRBV6-4, the J gene TRBJ2-1; 12 bases map to TRBD2. Trimming at V came to 4 bases and at J to 1 base, leaving 2 bases not matched to a gene. This CDR3 spans 16 amino acids. The germline V gene has CDR1 MRHNA and CDR2 SNTAGT. CDR3 DNA sequence: TGTGCCAGCAGTGCCCTAGCGGGAGGGTCCTACAATGAGCAGTTCTTC. Translating gives CASSALAGGSYNEQFF.

This clone was counted a few times. The CDR3 loop is CATSREGLTRGDSPLHF. The CDR3 DNA is TGTGCCACCAGCAGAGAGGGACTTACACGAGGGGATTCACCCCTCCACTTT. The chain uses TRBV15 and TRBJ1-6, with a tentative D call TRBD1 (5 bases). The CDR3 contains 17 residues. V gave up 0 bases and J gave up 8 bases, with 17 bases separating them. Looked up from germline, CDR1 is LNHNV and CDR2 is YYDKDF (reference sequence).

The chain joins TRBV25-1 to TRBJ2-5, with 7 bases identical to TRBD1. CDR1 is MGHDK and CDR2 is SYGVNS in the germline V gene. The CDR3 is made up of 17 amino acids. V gave up 7 bases and J gave up 5 bases; unmatched junction bases: 19. DNA of the CDR3: TGTGCCAGCACCCTCGTACAGGGGTCGACGTCCGGGGAGACCCAGTACTTC. Protein: CASTLVQGSTSGETQYF.

V gene TRBV27 combines with J gene TRBJ1-1, with D unclear. V dropped 8 bases and J dropped 0 bases, with 4 bases sitting between them. This CDR3 has 11 amino acids. Germline V CDR1 and CDR2: MNHEY, SMNVEV (reference sequence). This CDR3 is CASFLNTEAFF. The CDR3 nucleotides read TGTGCCAGCTTCTTGAACACTGAAGCTTTCTTT.

This clone showed up just a few times. The CDR3, as DNA: TGTGCCTGGAAGGGAGGGTGCGGCTACACCTTC. It translates to CAWKGGCGYTF. The chain recombines TRBV30 with TRBJ1-2, with D hard to call. The germline V and J ends were trimmed by 4 bases and 8 bases, with 11 bases remaining between them. CDR1 and CDR2 from the germline V gene are GTSNPN and SVGIG (reference sequence). The CDR3 has 11 residues.

V usage is TRBV5-1 and J usage is TRBJ2-3, with D unresolved. Per the germline V gene, CDR1 is SGHRS and CDR2 is YFSETQ. Trimming pared 0 bases from V and 2 bases from J, leaving 7 bases between. The CDR3 covers 14 residues. The DNA for the CDR3 is TGCGCCAGCAGCTTGGGACTTTACACAGATACGCAGTATTTT. It translates to CASSLGLYTDTQYF. Full variable domain (remainder filled in from reference TRBV5-1 and TRBJ2-3): KAGVTQTPRYLIKTRGQQVTLSCSPISGHRSVSWYQQTPGQGLQFLFEYFSETQRNKGNFPGRFSGRQFSNSRSEMNVSTLELGDSALYLCASSLGLYTDTQYFGPGTRLTVL.

This clone turned up a few times. The CDR3, as DNA: TGTGCCAGCGACTGGGGACTCACAACTAATGAAAAACTGTTTTTT. It translates to CASDWGLTTNEKLFF. The chain employs TRBV2 and TRBJ1-4; a weak D match, TRBD1 (5 bases). CDR3 size: 15 residues. V was pared by 8 bases and J by 0 bases, with 13 bases between. In germline, CDR1 is SNHLY, CDR2 FYNNEI.

The V gene is TRBV28, the J gene TRBJ2-7; TRBD2 matches 9 bases. The germline gives CDR1 MDHEN, CDR2 SYDVKM. This CDR3 contains 17 residues. Unmatched junction bases numbered 9, after V lost 3 bases and J lost 0 bases. CDR3 sequence reads: CASSFPREGTFSYEQYF. The CDR3 coding sequence is TGTGCCAGCAGTTTCCCGCGGGAGGGCACCTTCTCCTACGAGCAGTACTTC.

The chain uses TRBV28 and TRBJ1-5, with D perhaps TRBD1 (5 bases). From germline, CDR1 is MDHEN and CDR2 SYDVKM. V was shortened by 10 bases and J by 0 bases, with 13 bases between the two germline ends. This CDR3 region has 14 residues. The CDR3 region has the DNA TGTGCCACACAATCCGGGGGTAGCAATCAGCCCCAGCATTTT. It codes for CATQSGGSNQPQHF.

This clone was picked up a small number of times. The chain is built from TRBV2 and TRBJ2-6; 10 nucleotides match TRBD1. CDR1 is SNHLY, CDR2 FYNNEI, per germline. This CDR3 comprises 17 residues. V lost 4 bases, J lost 1 base, and 4 bases stayed unmatched. CDR3 in amino acids: CASSARTGGSGANVLTF. The CDR3 DNA is TGTGCCAGCAGTGCCCGGACAGGGGGTTCTGGGGCCAACGTCCTGACTTTC. The whole variable domain, remainder taken from reference TRBV2 and TRBJ2-6, is EPEVTQTPSHQVTQMGQEVILRCVPISNHLYFYWYRQILGQKVEFLVSFYNNEISEKSEIFDDQFSVERPDGSNFTLKIRSTKLEDSAMYFCASSARTGGSGANVLTFGAGSRLTVL.

The chain is built from TRBV30 and TRBJ2-1; D might be TRBD1 (5 bases). The V end was cut by 0 bases, the J end by 9 bases, with 9 bases between. The CDR3 spans 12 residues. Germline values: CDR1 GTSNPN, CDR2 SVGIG (reference sequence). DNA for the CDR3: TGTGCCTGGAGTGTACAGGAACTTGAGCAGTTCTTC. Translating gives CAWSVQELEQFF.

The rearrangement uses TRBV5-8 and TRBJ2-1; 14 nucleotides align to TRBD2. There are 17 residues in the CDR3. V lost 1 base, J lost 7 bases, and 7 bases stayed unmatched. CDR1 and CDR2 from the germline V gene are SGHTS and YDEGEE. CDR3 residues: CASSLWWGTSGRNEQFF. As DNA, the CDR3 is TGTGCCAGCAGCTTGTGGTGGGGGACTAGCGGGAGAAATGAGCAGTTCTTC.

This chain joins TRBV6-6 and TRBJ2-6; weak D call: TRBD1 (6 bases). This CDR3 is 11 amino acids long. V was shortened by 4 bases and J by 13 bases, with 8 bases between the two germline ends. From germline, CDR1 is MNHNY and CDR2 SVGAGI (reference sequence). The CDR3 sequence: CASSFRGVLTF. The CDR3 nucleotides are TGTGCCAGCAGTTTCAGGGGTGTCCTGACTTTC.

The genes are TRBV6-1 and TRBJ1-2; 8 bases match TRBD1. The CDR3 covers 17 residues. Germline assignment: CDR1 MNHNS and CDR2 SASEGT. V shed 2 bases and J 2 bases; nucleotides not matched to a gene: 10. The CDR3 spells CASSELWQGAGNYGYTF. Here the CDR3 DNA reads TGTGCCAGCAGTGAACTCTGGCAGGGGGCAGGAAACTATGGCTACACCTTC.

This rearrangement joins TRBV30 to TRBJ2-5; maybe TRBD2 (5 bases). The DNA end lines up better with TRBJ2-7; the J call may be wrong. Germline V gene lookup returns CDR1 GTSNPN and CDR2 SVGIG (reference sequence). This CDR3 has 11 residues. CDR3 coding DNA: TGTGCCTGGAGTGGGCGGGACGAGCAGTACTTC. Amino acid sequence: CAWSGRDEQYF.